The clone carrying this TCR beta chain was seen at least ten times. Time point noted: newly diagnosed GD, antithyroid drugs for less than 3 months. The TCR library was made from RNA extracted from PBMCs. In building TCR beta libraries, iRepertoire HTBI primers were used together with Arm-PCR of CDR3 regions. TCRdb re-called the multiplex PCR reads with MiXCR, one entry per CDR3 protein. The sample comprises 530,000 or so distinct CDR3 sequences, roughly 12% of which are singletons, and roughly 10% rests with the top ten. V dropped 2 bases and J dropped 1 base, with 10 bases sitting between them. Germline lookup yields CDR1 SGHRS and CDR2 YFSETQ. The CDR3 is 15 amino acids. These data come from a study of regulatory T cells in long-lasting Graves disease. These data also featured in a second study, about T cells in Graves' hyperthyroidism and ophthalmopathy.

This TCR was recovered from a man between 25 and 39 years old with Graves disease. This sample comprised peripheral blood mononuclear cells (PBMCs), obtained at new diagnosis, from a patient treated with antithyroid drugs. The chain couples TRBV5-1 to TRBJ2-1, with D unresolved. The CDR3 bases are TGCGCCAGCAGCTTCACCCTAGAATCCTACAATGAGCAGTTCTTC. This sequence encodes CASSFTLESYNEQFF.